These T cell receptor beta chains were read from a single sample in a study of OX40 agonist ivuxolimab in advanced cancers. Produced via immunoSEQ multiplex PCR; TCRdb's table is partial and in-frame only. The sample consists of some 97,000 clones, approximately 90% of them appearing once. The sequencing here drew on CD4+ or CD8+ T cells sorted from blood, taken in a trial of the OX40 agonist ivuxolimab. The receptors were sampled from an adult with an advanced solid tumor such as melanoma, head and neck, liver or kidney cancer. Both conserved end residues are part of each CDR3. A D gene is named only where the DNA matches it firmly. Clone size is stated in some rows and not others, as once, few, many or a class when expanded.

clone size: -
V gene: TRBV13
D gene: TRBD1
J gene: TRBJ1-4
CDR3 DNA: TGTGCCAGCAGCTTCCAACCGACAGGGGGCAATGAAAAACTGTTTTTT
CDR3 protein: CASSFQPTGGNEKLFF

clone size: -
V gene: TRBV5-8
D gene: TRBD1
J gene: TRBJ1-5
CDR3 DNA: TGTGCCAGCAGCTTGGTGGACAGGGATCTTCAGCCCCAGCATTTT
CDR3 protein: CASSLVDRDLQPQHF

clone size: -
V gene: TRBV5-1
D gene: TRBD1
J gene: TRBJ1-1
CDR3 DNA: TGCGCCAGCAGCTCGCAGACAGGGACTGAAGCTTTCTTT
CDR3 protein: CASSSQTGTEAFF

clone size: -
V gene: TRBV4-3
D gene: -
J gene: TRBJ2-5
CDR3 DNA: TGCGCCAGCAGCCAAGATGCGGGGGCGCGGGAGACCCAGTACTTC
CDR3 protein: CASSQDAGARETQYF

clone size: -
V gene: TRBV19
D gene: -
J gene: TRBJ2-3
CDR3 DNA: TGTGCCAGTAGACCTATAGACAGCTACACAGATACGCAGTATTTT
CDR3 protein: CASRPIDSYTDTQYF

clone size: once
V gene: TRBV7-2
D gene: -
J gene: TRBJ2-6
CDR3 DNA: TGTGCCAGCAGCTTAGCGCCGGGTTCGGGGGCCAACGTCCTGACTTTC
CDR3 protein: CASSLAPGSGANVLTF

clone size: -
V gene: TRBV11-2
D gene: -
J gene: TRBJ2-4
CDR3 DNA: TGTGCCAGCAGCTTAGGGACTAAAATTCAGTACTTC
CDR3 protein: CASSLGTKIQYF

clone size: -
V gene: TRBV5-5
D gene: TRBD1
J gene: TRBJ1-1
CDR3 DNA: TGTGCCAGCAGCTTGGACAGGGGGCTGGGCACTGAAGCTTTCTTT
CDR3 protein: CASSLDRGLGTEAFF

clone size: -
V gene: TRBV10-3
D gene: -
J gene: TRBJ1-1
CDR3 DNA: TGTGCCATCAGTAATAGGGGGGACACTGAAGCTTTCTTT
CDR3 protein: CAISNRGDTEAFF

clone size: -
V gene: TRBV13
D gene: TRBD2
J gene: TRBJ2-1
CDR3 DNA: TGTGCCAGCAGCTTAGCCGCTAGCGGGAGCCATGGTGAGCAGTTCTTC
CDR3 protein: CASSLAASGSHGEQFF

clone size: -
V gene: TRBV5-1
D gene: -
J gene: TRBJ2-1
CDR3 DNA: TGCGCCAGCAGCTTGGCCCCTCCCAGACAGTCCCCAAACAATGAGCAGTTCTTC
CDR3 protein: CASSLAPPRQSPNNEQFF

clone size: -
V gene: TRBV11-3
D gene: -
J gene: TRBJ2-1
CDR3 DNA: TGTGCCAGCAGCTCTCAGGGTAATATAAATGAGCAGTTCTTC
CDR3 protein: CASSSQGNINEQFF

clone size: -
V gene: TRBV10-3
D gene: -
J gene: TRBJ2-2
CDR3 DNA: TGTGCCATCCCAGGAACCCCGAACACCGGGGAGCTGTTTTTT
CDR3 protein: CAIPGTPNTGELFF

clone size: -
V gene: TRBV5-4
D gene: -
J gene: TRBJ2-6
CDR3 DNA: TGTGCCAGCAGCCAGGGACCGAATCCGATCTTTGGGGCCAACGTCCTGACTTTC
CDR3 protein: CASSQGPNPIFGANVLTF

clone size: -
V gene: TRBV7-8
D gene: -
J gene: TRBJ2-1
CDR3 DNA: TGTGCCAGCAGCTTAATCGTACAGGGTTCGTACAATGAGCAGTTCTTC
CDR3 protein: CASSLIVQGSYNEQFF

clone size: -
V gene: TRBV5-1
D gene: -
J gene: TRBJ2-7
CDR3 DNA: TGCGCCAGCAGCCCTGGTAGCGGCAACCAGAGACGGTACTTC
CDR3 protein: CASSPGSGNQRRYF

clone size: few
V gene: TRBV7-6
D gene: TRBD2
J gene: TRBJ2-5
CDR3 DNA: TGTGCCAGCAGCCGGACTAGCGGGAGGGCTGGAGGGACCCAGTACTTC
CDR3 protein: CASSRTSGRAGGTQYF

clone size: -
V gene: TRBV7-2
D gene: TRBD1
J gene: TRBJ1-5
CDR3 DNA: TGTGCCAGCAGCTTAGCCGGGACAGGGGTAGAACAGCCCCAGCATTTT
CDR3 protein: CASSLAGTGVEQPQHF

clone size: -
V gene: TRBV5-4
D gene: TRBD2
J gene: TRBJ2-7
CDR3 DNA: TGTGCCAGCAGCTTGGATCTAGCGGGAGGATACGAGCAGTACTTC
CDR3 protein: CASSLDLAGGYEQYF